This T cell receptor (beta chain) was retrieved from a study of T cells in localized non-small cell lung cancer. Sequencing used immunoSEQ multiplex PCR; TCRdb keeps in-frame clones, though not all of them. The data hold some 14,000 clones, with under 30% observed a single time. General observations from the study: Uninvolved adjacent lung, not tumor, had the highest T cell clonality. For the top 100 tumor clones, a median about 62 also appeared in adjacent lung. Analysis by sequencing included only one tumor region, so heterogeneity remains possible. Higher T cell density in the blood was associated with longer overall survival, whereas higher adjacent-lung clonality associated with shorter survival.

Of note for this clone: Its target is unknown.

Germline values: CDR1 SGHNT, CDR2 YENEEA. The CDR3 has 15 amino acids. The V and J ends lost 4 bases and 6 bases, in that order; junction bases with no gene match: 8. The material sequenced was lung tumor tissue, taken before any cancer treatment. The rearrangement uses TRBV11-3 and TRBJ2-3; 9 nucleotides agree with TRBD1. The receptor was derived from a female donor of 60 years or more with stage I lung adenocarcinoma. CDR3 sequence (DNA): TGTGCCAGCAGCTCACGGACAGGGGATCAGGATACGCAGTATTTT. Amino acid sequence: CASSSRTGDQDTQYF. Variable domain in full (rest from reference TRBV11-3 and TRBJ2-3): EAGVVQSPRYKIIEKKQPVAFWCNPISGHNTLYWYLQNLGQGPELLIRYENEEAVDDSQLPKDRFSAERLKGVDSTLKIQPAELGDSAVYLCASSSRTGDQDTQYFGPGTRLTVL.